The source of this TCR beta chain is a study of T cells after yellow fever vaccination (dated by TCRdb to the late 2010s). With respect to the entire study: Libraries from fractions with low cell numbers were prepared with the SMART-Seq v4 Ultra Low Input RNA kit. To track T-cell clones before and after primary and booster YFV17D yellow fever vaccination, bulk TCR alpha and beta repertoires were sequenced longitudinally. The cohort comprised two healthy male donors, one aged 18 to 29 and one aged 30 to 40 years. Bulk PBMC replicates and cell subsets were isolated from blood drawn at multiple timepoints before and after both primary and secondary immunization.

TCR cDNA was synthesized by 5'RACE template switching, through which a universal primer site and unique molecular identifiers were introduced. Priming for cDNA synthesis came from both the TCR alpha and TCR beta constant segments. Library amplification involved two PCR steps, and the second step added sample barcodes and sequencing adapters. Sequencing of libraries was done on Illumina HiSeq 2500 (2x100 bp) or NovaSeq (2x150 bp). Concerning the study's data processing: MIGEC handled demultiplexing of reads and collapsing into UMI consensus sequences, while MiXCR performed V(D)J alignment. Using edgeR on replicate PBMC samples, clonotypes were called vaccine-responding if FDR was below 0.01 and the log2 fold change was above 5 up to day 15. Each bulk clonotype was labeled CD4 or CD8 based on which sequenced repertoire, CD4 or CD8, contained the clonotype at higher abundance. The public reads were quality trimmed at Q25 with fastp and then assembled into clones with MiXCR by TCRdb, keeping productive beta chains. CDR3 protein sequences are deduplicated, and each keeps its most common genes and DNA. For this entry, the V and J calls and clone size follow TCRdb and not the study's own pipeline. This sample has about 400,000 distinct CDR3 sequences in its table, and 6.2% of those were observed once. The ten largest clones take up over 12% of the sample.

The sample's treatment or condition, from its label and the paper: live attenuated yellow fever vaccine strain. Two biological replicates of bulk PBMCs were collected at each blood-draw timepoint. PBMCs were isolated from peripheral blood using a standard Ficoll-Paque protocol. RNA was extracted with TriZol from bulk PBMCs, CD4 and CD8 fractions, and dextramer-positive and dextramer-negative fractions. What the research found in general, with its limitations: FACS-sorted repertoires could contain abundant contaminating clonotypes from the bulk population, so computational filtering was required. Most clones expanded after primary vaccination were re-detected after the booster (just under 97% of CD4 and roughly 87% of CD8), suggesting broad memory maintenance. A small fraction of clonotypes showed up in both the CD4 and CD8 compartments, probably as a result of convergent recombination. Compared with the primary T-cell response, the secondary T-cell response was faster but weaker, reaching its peak on day 5 rather than on day 15. Because only a couple of donors were included in the study, the extent to which the findings can be generalized is limited.

Including cysteine and phenylalanine, the CDR3 has 14 amino acids. The read is trimmed to its CDR3 DNA, 42 bases read in frame from base 1. Between the V and J ends, shortened by 0 bases and 2 bases respectively, the junction contains 8 bases. Per the germline V gene, SGHRS is the CDR1 and YFSETQ is the CDR2. The sample holds a few counts of this clonotype. Its recognized antigen is unknown. One base away there is no much larger clone; base qualities are not given. The TCR comes from a man aged 30 to 45 who received the YFV17D yellow fever vaccine. The sequence is built from TRBV5-1 and TRBJ2-5; confidence is insufficient to name the D gene. The source material was PBMCs, sampled 5 days after the yellow fever booster vaccination. The CDR3 loop reads CASSLGSQQETQYF. The DNA sequence is given as TGCGCCAGCAGCTTGGGGTCCCAACAAGAGACCCAGTACTTC. Reference TRBV5-1 and TRBJ2-5 proteins supply the regions before and after the CDR3; the full variable domain is: KAGVTQTPRYLIKTRGQQVTLSCSPISGHRSVSWYQQTPGQGLQFLFEYFSETQRNKGNFPGRFSGRQFSNSRSEMNVSTLELGDSALYLCASSLGSQQETQYFGPGTRLLVL.